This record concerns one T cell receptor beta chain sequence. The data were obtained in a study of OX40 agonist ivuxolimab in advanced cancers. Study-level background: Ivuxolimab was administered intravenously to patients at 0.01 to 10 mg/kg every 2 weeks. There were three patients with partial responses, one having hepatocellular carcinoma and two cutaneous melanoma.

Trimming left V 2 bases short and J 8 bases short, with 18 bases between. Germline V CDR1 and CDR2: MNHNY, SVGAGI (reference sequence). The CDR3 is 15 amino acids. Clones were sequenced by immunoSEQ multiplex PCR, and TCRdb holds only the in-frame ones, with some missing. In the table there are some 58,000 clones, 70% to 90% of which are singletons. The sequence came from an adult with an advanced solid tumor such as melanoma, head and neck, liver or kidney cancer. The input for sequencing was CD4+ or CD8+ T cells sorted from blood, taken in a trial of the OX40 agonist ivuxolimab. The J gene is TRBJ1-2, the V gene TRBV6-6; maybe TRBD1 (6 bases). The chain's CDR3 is CASSYNGQLSRGYTF. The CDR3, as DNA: TGTGCCAGCAGTTACAACGGACAGCTTTCTAGAGGCTACACCTTC.